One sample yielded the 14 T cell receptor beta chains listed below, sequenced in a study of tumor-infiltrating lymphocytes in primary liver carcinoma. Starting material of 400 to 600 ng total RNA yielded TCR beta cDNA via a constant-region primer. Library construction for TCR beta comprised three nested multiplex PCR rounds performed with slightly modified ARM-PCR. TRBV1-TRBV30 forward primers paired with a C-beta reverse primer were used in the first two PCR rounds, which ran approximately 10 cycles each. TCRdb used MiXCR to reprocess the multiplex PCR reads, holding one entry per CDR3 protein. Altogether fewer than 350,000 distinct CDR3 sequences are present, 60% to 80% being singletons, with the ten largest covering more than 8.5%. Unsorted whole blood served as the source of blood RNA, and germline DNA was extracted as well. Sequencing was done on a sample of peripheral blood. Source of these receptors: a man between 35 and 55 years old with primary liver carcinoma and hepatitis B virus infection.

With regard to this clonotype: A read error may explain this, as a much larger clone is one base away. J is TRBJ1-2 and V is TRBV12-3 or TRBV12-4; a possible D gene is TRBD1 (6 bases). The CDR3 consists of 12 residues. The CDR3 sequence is CASSLTGGGYNF. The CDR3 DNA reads TGTGCCAGCAGCCTGACAGGCGGGGGCTACAACTTC.

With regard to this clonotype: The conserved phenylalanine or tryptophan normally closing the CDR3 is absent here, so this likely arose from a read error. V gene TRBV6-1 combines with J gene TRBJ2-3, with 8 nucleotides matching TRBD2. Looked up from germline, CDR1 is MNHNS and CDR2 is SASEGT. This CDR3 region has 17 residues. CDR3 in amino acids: CASTPLGLAGSEDMQYL. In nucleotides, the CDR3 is TGTGCCAGCACCCCTCTTGGTTTAGCGGGAAGCGAAGATATGCAGTATCTT.

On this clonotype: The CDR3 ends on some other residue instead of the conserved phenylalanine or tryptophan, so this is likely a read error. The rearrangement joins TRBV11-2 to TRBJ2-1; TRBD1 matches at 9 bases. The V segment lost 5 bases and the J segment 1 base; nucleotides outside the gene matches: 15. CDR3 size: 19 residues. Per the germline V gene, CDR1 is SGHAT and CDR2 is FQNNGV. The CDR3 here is CASSPTPRGQGPSYNEQFL. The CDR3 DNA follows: TGTGCCAGCAGCCCCACCCCGCGGGGACAGGGACCTTCCTACAATGAGCAGTTCCTC.

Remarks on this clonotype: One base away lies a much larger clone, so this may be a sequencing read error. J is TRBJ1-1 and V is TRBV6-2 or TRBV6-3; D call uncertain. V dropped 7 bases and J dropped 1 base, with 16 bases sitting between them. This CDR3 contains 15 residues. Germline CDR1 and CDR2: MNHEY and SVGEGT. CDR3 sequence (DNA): TGTGCCAGCAATCGACCCAGGCTGGGGAACACTGAAGCTTTCTTT. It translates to CASNRPRLGNTEAFF.

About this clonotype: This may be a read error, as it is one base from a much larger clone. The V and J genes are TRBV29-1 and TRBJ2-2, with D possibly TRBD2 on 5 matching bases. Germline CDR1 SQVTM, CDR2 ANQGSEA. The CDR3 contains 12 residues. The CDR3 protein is CSATRDTGELSF. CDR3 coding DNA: TGCAGCGCGACTCGAGACACCGGGGAGCTGTCTTTT.

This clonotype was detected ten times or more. The CDR3 is CASCGHTGQFF. Written as DNA, the CDR3 is TGTGCCAGCTGCGGACACACCGGGCAGTTCTTC. This chain connects TRBV6-8 to TRBJ2-1; possibly TRBD1 for D (5 bases). The CDR3 spans 11 residues. Germline V CDR1 and CDR2: MNHGY, SAAAGT. The V gene lost 8 bases and the J gene lost 12 bases, with 14 bases spanning the gap.

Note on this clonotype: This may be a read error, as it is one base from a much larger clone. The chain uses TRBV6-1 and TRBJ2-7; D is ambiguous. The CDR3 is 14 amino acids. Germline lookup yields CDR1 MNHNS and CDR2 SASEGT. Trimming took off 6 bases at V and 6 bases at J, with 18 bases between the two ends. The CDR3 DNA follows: TGTGCCAGCAGCTTCCGAAAGTGGGAAGTCGAGCAGTACTTC. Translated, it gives CASSFRKWEVEQYF.

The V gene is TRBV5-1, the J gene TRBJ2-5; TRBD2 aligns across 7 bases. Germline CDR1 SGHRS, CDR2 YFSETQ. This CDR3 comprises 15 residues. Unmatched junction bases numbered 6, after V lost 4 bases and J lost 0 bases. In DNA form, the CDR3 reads TGCGCCAGCAGCGGACTAGTCCTGTACCAAGAGACCCAGTACTTC. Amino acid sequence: CASSGLVLYQETQYF.

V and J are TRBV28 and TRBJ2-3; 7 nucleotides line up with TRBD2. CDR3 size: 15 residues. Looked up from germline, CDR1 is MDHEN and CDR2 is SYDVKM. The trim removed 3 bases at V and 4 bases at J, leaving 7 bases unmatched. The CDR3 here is CASSFGAGEADTQYF. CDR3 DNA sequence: TGTGCCAGCAGTTTCGGGGCGGGAGAGGCAGATACGCAGTATTTT.

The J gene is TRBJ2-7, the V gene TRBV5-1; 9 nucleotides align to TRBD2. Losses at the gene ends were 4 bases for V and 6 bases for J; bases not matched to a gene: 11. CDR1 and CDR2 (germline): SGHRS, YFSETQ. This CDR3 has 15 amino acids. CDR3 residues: CASSPEYKREAEQYF. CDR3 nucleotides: TGCGCCAGCAGCCCCGAATACAAGCGGGAGGCCGAGCAGTACTTC.

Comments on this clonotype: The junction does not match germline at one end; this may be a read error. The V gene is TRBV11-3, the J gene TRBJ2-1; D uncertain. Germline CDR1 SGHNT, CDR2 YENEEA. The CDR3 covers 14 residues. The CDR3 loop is CACSLVSYYNEQFF. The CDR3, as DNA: TGTGCCTGCAGCTTAGTCTCGTATTACAATGAGCAGTTCTTC.

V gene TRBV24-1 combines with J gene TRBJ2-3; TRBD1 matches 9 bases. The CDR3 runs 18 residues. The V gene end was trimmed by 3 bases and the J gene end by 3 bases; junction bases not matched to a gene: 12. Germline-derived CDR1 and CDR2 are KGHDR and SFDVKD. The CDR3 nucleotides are TGTGCCACCAGTGATCCCCGTCCGACAGGGGGGATGACAGATACGCAGTATTTT. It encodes CATSDPRPTGGMTDTQYF.

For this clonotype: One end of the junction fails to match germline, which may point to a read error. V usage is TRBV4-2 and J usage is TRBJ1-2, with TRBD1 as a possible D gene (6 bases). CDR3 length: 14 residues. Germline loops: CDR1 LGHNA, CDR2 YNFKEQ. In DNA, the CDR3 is TGTGCCAACAGCCAAGATCGGTGGACAGATGGCTACACCTTC. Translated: CANSQDRWTDGYTF.

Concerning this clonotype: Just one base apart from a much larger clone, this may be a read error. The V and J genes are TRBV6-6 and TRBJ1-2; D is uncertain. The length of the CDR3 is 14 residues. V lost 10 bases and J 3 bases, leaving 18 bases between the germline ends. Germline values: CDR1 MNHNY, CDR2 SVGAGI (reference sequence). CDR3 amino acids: CAIRPQGWDYGYTF. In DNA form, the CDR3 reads TGTGCCATCCGGCCCCAAGGGTGGGACTATGGCTACACCTTC.